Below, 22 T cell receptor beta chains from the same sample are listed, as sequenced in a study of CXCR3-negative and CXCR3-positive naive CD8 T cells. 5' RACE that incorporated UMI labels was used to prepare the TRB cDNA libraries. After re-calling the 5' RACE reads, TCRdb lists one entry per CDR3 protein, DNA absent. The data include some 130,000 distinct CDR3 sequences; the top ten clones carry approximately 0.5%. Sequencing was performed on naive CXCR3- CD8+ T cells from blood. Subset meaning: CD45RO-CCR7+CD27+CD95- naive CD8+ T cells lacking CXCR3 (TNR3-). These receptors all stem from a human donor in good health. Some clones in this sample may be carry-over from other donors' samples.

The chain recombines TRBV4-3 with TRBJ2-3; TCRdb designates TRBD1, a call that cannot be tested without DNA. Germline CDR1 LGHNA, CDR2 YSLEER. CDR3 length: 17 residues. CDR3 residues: CASSQEFVGSALDTQYF.

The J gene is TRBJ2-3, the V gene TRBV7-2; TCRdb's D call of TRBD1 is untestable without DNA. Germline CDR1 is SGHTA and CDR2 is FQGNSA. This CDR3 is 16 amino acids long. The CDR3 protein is CASSVPRDSSTDTQYF.

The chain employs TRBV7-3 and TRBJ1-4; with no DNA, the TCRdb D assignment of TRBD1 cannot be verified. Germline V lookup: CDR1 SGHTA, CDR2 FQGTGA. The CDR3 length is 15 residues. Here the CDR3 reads CASSPPHATNEKLFF.

The CDR3 is CSAFNLAGVLYEQYF. The chain links TRBV20-1 to TRBJ2-7; the TCRdb call, TRBD2, lacks DNA for checking. The CDR3 runs to 15 residues. CDR1 DFQATT and CDR2 SNEGSKA come from the germline V gene (reference sequence).

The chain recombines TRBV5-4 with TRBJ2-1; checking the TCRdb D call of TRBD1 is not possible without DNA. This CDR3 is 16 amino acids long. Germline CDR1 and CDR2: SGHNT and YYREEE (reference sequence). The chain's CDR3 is CASSSFGQSFREEQFF.

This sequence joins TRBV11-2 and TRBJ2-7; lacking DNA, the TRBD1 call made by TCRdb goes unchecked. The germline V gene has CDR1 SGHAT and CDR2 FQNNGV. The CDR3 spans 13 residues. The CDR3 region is CASSSGRRNEQYF.

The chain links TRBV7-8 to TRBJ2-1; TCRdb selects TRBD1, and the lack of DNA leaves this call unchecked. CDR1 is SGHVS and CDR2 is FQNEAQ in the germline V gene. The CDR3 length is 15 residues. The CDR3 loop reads CASSLGTGQYNEQLF.

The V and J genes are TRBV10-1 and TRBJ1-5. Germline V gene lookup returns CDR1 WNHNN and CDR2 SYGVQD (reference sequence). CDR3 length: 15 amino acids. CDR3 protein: CASSETERCNQPQHF.

The CDR3 loop is CASSLSPYYSYNEQFF. The V call is TRBV5-4, the J call TRBJ2-1; TCRdb proposes TRBD1, but this gene call is untestable without DNA. Germline V gene data show CDR1 as SGHNT and CDR2 as YYREEE (reference sequence). The CDR3 length is 16 residues. Full variable domain (outside the CDR3, taken from reference TRBV5-4 and TRBJ2-1): ETGVTQSPTHLIKTRGQQVTLRCSSQSGHNTVSWYQQALGQGPQFIFQYYREEENGRGNFPPRFSGLQFPNYSSELNVNALELDDSALYLCASSLSPYYSYNEQFFGPGTRLTVL.

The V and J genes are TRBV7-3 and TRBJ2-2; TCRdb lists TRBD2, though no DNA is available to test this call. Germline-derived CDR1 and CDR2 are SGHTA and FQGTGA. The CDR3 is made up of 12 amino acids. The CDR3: CASGLGSGELFF. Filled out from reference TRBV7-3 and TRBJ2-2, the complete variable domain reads GAGVSQTPSNKVTEKGKYVELRCDPISGHTALYWYRQSLGQGPEFLIYFQGTGAADDSGLPNDRFFAVRPEGSVSTLKIQRTERGDSAVYLCASGLGSGELFFGEGSRLTVL.

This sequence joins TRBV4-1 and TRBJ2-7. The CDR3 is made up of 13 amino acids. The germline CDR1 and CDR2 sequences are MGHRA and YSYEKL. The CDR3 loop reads CASSLSTDYEQYF.

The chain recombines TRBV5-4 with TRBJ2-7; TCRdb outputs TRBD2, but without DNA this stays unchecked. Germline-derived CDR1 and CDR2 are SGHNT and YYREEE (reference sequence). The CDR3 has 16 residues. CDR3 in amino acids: CASSLGLAGYYYEQYF.

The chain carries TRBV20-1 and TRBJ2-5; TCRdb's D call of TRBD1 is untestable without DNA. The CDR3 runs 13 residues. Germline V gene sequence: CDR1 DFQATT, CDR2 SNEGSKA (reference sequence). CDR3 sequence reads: CSAFDRVEETQYF.

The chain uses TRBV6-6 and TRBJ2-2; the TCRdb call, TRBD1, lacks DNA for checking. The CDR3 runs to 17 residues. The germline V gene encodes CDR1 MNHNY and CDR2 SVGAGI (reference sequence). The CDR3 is CASSYSKGGGNTGELFF.

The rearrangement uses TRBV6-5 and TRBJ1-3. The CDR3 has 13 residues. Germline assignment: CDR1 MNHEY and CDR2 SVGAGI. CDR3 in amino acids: CASKDSSGNTIYF.

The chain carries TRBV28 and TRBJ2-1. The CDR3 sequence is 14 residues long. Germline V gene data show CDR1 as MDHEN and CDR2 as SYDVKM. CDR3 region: CACTGSSSYNEQFF.

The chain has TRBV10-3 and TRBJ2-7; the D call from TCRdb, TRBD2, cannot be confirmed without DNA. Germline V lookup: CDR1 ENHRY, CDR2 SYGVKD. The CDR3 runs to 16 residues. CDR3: CAISENGQGLPYEQYF.

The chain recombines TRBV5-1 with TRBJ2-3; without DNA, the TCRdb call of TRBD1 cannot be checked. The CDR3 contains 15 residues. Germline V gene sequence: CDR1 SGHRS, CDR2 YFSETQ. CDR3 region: CASSLEGQGSDTQYF.

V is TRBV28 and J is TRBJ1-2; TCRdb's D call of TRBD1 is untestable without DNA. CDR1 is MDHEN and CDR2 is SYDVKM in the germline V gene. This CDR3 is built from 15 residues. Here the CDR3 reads CASSFAGANNYGYTF.

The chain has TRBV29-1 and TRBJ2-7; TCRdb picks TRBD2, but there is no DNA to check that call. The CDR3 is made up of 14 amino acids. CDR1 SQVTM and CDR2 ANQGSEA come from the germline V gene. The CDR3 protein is CSVERPRGGGEQYF.

CDR3 sequence reads: CASSWDTDYEQYF. This chain connects TRBV5-1 to TRBJ2-7. The CDR3 is 13 amino acids. CDR1 and CDR2 from the germline V gene are SGHRS and YFSETQ.

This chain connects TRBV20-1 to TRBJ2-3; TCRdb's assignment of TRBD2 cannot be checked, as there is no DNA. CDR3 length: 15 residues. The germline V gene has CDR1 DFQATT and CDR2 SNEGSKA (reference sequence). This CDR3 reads CSARDRGGLPDTQYF.